This TCR beta chain comes out of a study of T cells in Graves' hyperthyroidism and ophthalmopathy (dated by TCRdb to between 2019 and 2020). About the investigation overall: Peripheral blood was sampled at the time of initial diagnosis, prior to any treatment. Prospective prediction of ophthalmopathy was tested in an independent validation cohort of 18 to 20 hyperthyroidism patients and around 16 patients who later progressed to ophthalmopathy. To identify TCR V-J signatures that set the groups apart, the researchers used a discovery cohort of 90 to 100 patients, made up of fewer than 50 with Graves' ophthalmopathy and some 56 with stable Graves' hyperthyroidism. The 100 discovery patients were randomly split 7:3 into training and test sets. After blood sampling, hyperthyroidism patients were treated with methimazole at a starting dose of 30 mg daily, and ophthalmopathy patients were treated with high-dose intravenous methylprednisolone. Thyroid tissue and blood T-cell repertoires from about six Graves' hyperthyroidism patients were also compared in the study. The paper reports TCR Vbeta CDR3 sequencing of 135 peripheral blood samples: approximately 41 ophthalmopathy, about 75 hyperthyroidism and around 17 progressor patients. Broad study findings and their caveats: Most expanded thyroid clonotypes (frequency above 0.001) were also found in blood, which suggests that blood repertoires may mirror thyroid immune responses. In validation, the model predicted progression to ophthalmopathy with roughly 66% sensitivity and 72.22% specificity, a median of approximately 6.5 months before onset. A model built on a 13 V-J signature distinguished ophthalmopathy from stable hyperthyroidism, reaching about 89% sensitivity and about 81% specificity in cross-validation and 80%/75% in testing. No statistical method was used to fix the sample size in advance, and group allocation was not hidden from the investigators.

The TCR beta CDR3 regions were amplified from the RNA transcripts. The TCR CDR3 was subjected to a first round of RT-PCR using the HTBI primer set and the Qiagen OneStep RT-PCR kit. Libraries were constructed in a second round of multiplex PCR, after which size selection and purification were carried out. The libraries were sequenced on an Illumina HiSeq2000 using paired-end 100 bp reads. From the authors' description of their analysis: Raw data were processed with SOAPnuke, discarding reads with adapters, uncalled bases, mean Phred below 15, or no exact constant-primer or identifier match. High-quality paired reads were merged with COPE v1.2.5, and unique nucleotide sequences were defined as clonotypes. MiTCR v1.1 was used to align the clonotypes against IMGT TRBV, TRBD and TRBJ reference segments. Only V-J combinations with frequency above 0.0001, covering approximately 99% of repertoires, were analysed. A TCS score was defined as the ratio of F50 (clonal expansion) to E x V (chaos), with BLOSUM62-based TCRdist applied between CDR3 peptides within each V-J. Welch's t-statistics and random forest reduced roughly 540 V-J features to 10 to 15, which were used in a naive Bayes classifier (R e1071). TCRdb applied fastp at Q25 and MiXCR to the public reads, then kept only in-frame beta chains. Rows with a matching CDR3 protein are joined into one entry that keeps the most common DNA and genes. The V and J calls and clone size are TCRdb's, not the authors'. The sample table contains more than 450,000 distinct CDR3 sequences; only one count was recorded for around 20% of them. The top ten hold approximately 48% of the sample.

Ophthalmopathy patients had moderately to severely active disease, with a Clinical Activity Score of 3 or more, a NOSPECS grade of 4 or more, and a disease duration of less than 3 months. Exclusion was applied to patients with uncontrolled infections, other autoimmune diseases, pregnancy or lactation. Clinical symptoms, serum thyroxine and TRAb, thyroid ultrasound, and orbital computed tomography formed the basis for the diagnoses. PBMCs were separated from under 12 ml of fresh peripheral blood using Ficoll-Paque density gradient centrifugation. Trizol reagent was used to extract total RNA, and RNA quality was then checked on an Agilent 2100 Bioanalyzer. From its cysteine to its phenylalanine, the CDR3 spans 15 amino acids. Only the CDR3 DNA is retained, 45 bases long and in frame from the first base. CDR1 and CDR2 (MDHEN, SYDVKM) derive from the germline V gene. V ends up 3 bases short and J 1 base short, with an unmatched junction base count of 4.

Concerning this clonotype itself: The antigen it recognizes is unknown. No much larger clone is present one base from it, and per-base qualities are unavailable.

Sequenced material: blood. This TCR was sampled from a man in his forties or fifties with Graves' ophthalmopathy. Recombination joined TRBV28 with TRBJ1-1, and 8 bases in between align with TRBD1. The CDR3 is CASSLPGGKNTEAFF. The nucleotide sequence is TGTGCCAGCAGTTTGCCAGGGGGCAAGAACACTGAAGCTTTCTTT.